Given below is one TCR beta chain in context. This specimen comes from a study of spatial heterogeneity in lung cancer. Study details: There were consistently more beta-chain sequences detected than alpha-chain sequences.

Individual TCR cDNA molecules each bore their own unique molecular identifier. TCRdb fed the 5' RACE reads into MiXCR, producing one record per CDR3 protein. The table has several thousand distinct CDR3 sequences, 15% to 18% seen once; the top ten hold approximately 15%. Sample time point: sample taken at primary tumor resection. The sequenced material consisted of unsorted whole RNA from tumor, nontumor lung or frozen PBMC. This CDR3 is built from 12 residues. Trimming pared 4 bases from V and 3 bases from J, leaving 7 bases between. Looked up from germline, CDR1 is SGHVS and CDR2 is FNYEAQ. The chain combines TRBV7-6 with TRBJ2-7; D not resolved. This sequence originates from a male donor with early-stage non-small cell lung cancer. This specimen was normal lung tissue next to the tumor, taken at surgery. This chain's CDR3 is CASSSHHYEQYF. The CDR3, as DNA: TGTGCCAGCAGCTCTCATCACTACGAGCAGTACTTC. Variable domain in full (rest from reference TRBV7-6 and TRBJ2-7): GAGVSQSPRYKVTKRGQDVALRCDPISGHVSLYWYRQALGQGPEFLTYFNYEAQQDKSGLPNDRFSAERPEGSISTLTIQRTEQRDSAMYRCASSSHHYEQYFGPGTRLTVT.